The 10 T cell receptor beta chains in this list originate from one sample, sequenced in a study of blood T cell repertoires in COVID-19 (dated by TCRdb to about 2020). The library was prepared using the immunoSEQ multiplex PCR assay. TCRdb holds this immuneACCESS table with in-frame rearrangements only. Some clones are missing; in checked studies, unresolved V genes explain under half, and the rest has no known cause. Counted in this sample were 60,000 to 85,000 clones; 75% to 95% of them appeared once. The ten top clones hold just under 7.5% of the sample. Material: peripheral blood. Receptors originate from a man aged 35 to 55 with COVID-19, enrolled during active disease.

The V call is TRBV5-6, the J call TRBJ2-1; 7 nucleotides match TRBD1. The length of the CDR3 is 15 residues. CDR1 is SGHDT, CDR2 YYEEEE, per germline. The junction had 4 bases not matched to a gene; V was cut back by 1 base and J by 3 bases. The CDR3 nucleotides are TGTGCCAGCAGCTTGCTAGACAGGGACTACAATGAGCAGTTCTTC. Translating gives CASSLLDRDYNEQFF.

V is TRBV25-1 and J is TRBJ1-1; the D gene is possibly TRBD1 (6 bases). Trimming stripped 2 bases from V and 3 bases from J, with 10 bases between. This CDR3 is 14 amino acids long. Per the germline V gene, CDR1 is MGHDK and CDR2 is SYGVNS. The CDR3 spells CASSEGGGHTEAFF. The CDR3 bases are TGTGCCAGCAGTGAAGGGGGCGGACACACTGAAGCTTTCTTT.

The rearrangement uses TRBV25-1 and TRBJ2-7, with TRBD2 identical over 9 bases. The CDR3 consists of 16 residues. Germline V gene sequence: CDR1 MGHDK, CDR2 SYGVNS. V shed 0 bases, J shed 6 bases, and the junction held 9 bases outside the gene matches. The CDR3 region has the DNA TGTGCCAGCAGTGAATATGGGATAGCGGGGGCTCCCGAGCAGTACTTC. This encodes CASSEYGIAGAPEQYF.

V is TRBV5-1 and J is TRBJ2-1; D remains unclear. CDR1 and CDR2 from the germline V gene are SGHRS and YFSETQ. This CDR3 contains 12 residues. V lost 1 base and J 6 bases, leaving 5 bases between the germline ends. CDR3 protein: CASSLNLNEQFF. In DNA, the CDR3 is TGCGCCAGCAGCTTGAATCTCAATGAGCAGTTCTTC.

The rearrangement links TRBV5-4 to TRBJ2-5; no reliable D call. This CDR3 contains 13 residues. Germline values: CDR1 SGHNT, CDR2 YYREEE (reference sequence). V lost 2 bases to trimming and J lost 2 bases, with 7 bases between them. CDR3 region: CASSFATQETQYF. CDR3 bases: TGTGCCAGCAGCTTCGCAACTCAAGAGACCCAGTACTTC.

The V and J genes are TRBV3-1 (or the pseudogene TRBV3-2) and TRBJ1-4; D uncertain. V lost 4 bases, J lost 2 bases, and 8 bases lay in between. Per the germline V gene, CDR1 is LGHDT and CDR2 is YNNKEL (reference sequence). CDR3 length equals 14 residues. CDR3: CASSPQNTNEKLFF. The CDR3 bases are TGTGCCAGCAGCCCACAGAATACTAATGAAAAACTGTTTTTT.

The chain links TRBV30 to TRBJ1-3; D gene uncertain. In germline, CDR1 is GTSNPN, CDR2 SVGIG (reference sequence). CDR3 length: 15 residues. Trimming pared 1 base from V and 2 bases from J, leaving 12 bases between. DNA for the CDR3: TGTGCCTGGAGTGGAACGGGTTTTCCTGGAAACACCATATATTTT. Protein product: CAWSGTGFPGNTIYF.

The chain recombines TRBV24-1 with TRBJ2-1, with 8 bases lining up with TRBD2. Germline CDR1 is KGHDR and CDR2 is SFDVKD. The V and J ends lost 3 bases and 8 bases, in that order; junction bases with no gene match: 14. The CDR3 loop spans 17 amino acids. In DNA, the CDR3 is TGTGCCACCAGTGATCTTTATAGCGGGGACCCAATCGATGAGCAGTTCTTC. Residues: CATSDLYSGDPIDEQFF.

The V gene is TRBV10-1, the J gene TRBJ1-1; 8 nucleotides line up with TRBD1. The junction had 3 bases not matched to a gene; V was cut back by 6 bases and J by 3 bases. This CDR3 spans 13 amino acids. Germline-derived CDR1 and CDR2 are WNHNN and SYGVQD (reference sequence). CDR3 nucleotides: TGCGCCAGCAGGGAGACAGGGGACACTGAAGCTTTCTTT. Translating gives CASRETGDTEAFF.

In DNA, the CDR3 is TGTGCCAGCAGTTACACAGGAGCATCCTACGAGCAGTACTTC. This codes for CASSYTGASYEQYF. V and J are TRBV6-5 and TRBJ2-7, with D perhaps TRBD1 (5 bases). CDR3 length: 14 residues. CDR1 and CDR2 from the germline V gene are MNHEY and SVGAGI. V lost 2 bases, J lost 1 base, and 9 bases lay in between.